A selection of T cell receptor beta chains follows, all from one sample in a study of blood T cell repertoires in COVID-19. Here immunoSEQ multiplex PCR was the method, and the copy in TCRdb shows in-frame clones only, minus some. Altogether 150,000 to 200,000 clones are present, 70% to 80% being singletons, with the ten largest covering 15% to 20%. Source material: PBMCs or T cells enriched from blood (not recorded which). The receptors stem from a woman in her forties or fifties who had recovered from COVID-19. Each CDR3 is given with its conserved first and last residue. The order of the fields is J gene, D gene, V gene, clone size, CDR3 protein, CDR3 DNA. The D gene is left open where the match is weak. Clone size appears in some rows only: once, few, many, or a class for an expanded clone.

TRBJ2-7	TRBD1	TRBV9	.	CASSVRQGMYEQYF	TGTGCCAGCAGCGTACGACAGGGGATGTACGAGCAGTACTTC
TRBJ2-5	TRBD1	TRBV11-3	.	CASSLGQGAQETQYF	TGTGCCAGCAGCTTAGGACAGGGGGCACAAGAGACCCAGTACTTC
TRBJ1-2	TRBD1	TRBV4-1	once	CASGQGPNYGYTF	TGCGCCAGCGGACAGGGCCCTAACTATGGCTACACCTTC
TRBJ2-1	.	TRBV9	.	CASSVATGVAADNEQFF	TGTGCCAGCAGCGTAGCTACAGGGGTAGCGGCGGACAATGAGCAGTTCTTC
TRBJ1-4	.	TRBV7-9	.	CASSLAPGRANEKLFF	TGTGCCAGCAGCTTAGCACCGGGGAGGGCTAATGAAAAACTGTTTTTT
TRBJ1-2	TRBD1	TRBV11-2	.	CASSPTAGTGEGGYTF	TGTGCCAGCAGCCCTACCGCCGGGACAGGTGAAGGAGGCTACACCTTC
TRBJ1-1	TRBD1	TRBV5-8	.	CASSLGRGPQNTEAFF	TGTGCCAGCAGCTTGGGGAGGGGGCCTCAGAACACTGAAGCTTTCTTT
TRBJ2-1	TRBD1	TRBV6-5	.	CASSYGSAGGYNEQFF	TGTGCCAGCAGTTATGGTTCCGCAGGGGGCTACAATGAGCAGTTCTTC
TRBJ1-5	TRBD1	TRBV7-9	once	CASSIGDSRAHF	TGTGCCAGCAGCATCGGGGACAGTAGAGCGCATTTT
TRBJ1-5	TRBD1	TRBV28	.	CASSPTGADNQPQHF	TGTGCCAGCAGCCCGACAGGGGCCGACAATCAGCCCCAGCATTTT
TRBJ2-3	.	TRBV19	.	CASSIALVDTQYF	TGTGCCAGTAGTATAGCCCTCGTAGATACGCAGTATTTT
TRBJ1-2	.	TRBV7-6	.	CASSLLAGTNYGYTF	TGTGCCAGCAGCTTATTGGCAGGGACTAACTATGGCTACACCTTC
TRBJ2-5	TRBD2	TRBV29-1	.	CSGAVGLAGETQYF	TGCAGCGGTGCCGTGGGACTAGCGGGGGAGACCCAGTACTTC
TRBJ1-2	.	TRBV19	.	CASNNRGAWTLNYGYTF	TGTGCCAGTAATAATCGGGGGGCTTGGACCCTTAACTATGGCTACACCTTC
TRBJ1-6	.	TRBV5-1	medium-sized	CASSSQGSNSPLHF	TGCGCCAGCAGCTCCCAGGGAAGCAATTCACCCCTCCACTTT
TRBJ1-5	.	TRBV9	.	CASSVHSNQPQHF	TGTGCCAGCAGCGTTCATAGCAATCAGCCCCAGCATTTT